The 11 T cell receptor beta chains in this list originate from one sample, sequenced in a study of T cells expressing NK-cell markers. TCRdb re-called the 5' RACE reads; every CDR3 protein appears as one record, without DNA. This table holds hundreds of thousands of distinct CDR3 sequences. The specimen was blood T cells: a sorted CD56 or NKG2C T cell subset, CD4+ or CD8+ T cells, or bulk PBMC T cells (not recorded which). The receptor source for this set is a man younger than 35 in good health.

The V gene is TRBV10-3, the J gene TRBJ1-5; with no DNA, the TCRdb D assignment of TRBD1 cannot be verified. Germline CDR1 reads ENHRY; CDR2 reads SYGVKD. The CDR3 is made up of 15 amino acids. CDR3 residues: CAISDGGTVFQPQHF.

The chain links TRBV30 to TRBJ2-7. Per germline, CDR1 GTSNPN and CDR2 SVGIG (reference sequence). The CDR3 runs 14 residues. This CDR3 is CAWRDQLAQYEQYF.

This chain links TRBV3-1 with TRBJ2-7. CDR3 length: 13 residues. The germline CDR1 and CDR2 sequences are LGHDT and YNNKEL (reference sequence). The CDR3 protein is CASSQDLGSEQYF.

The chain uses TRBV7-6 and TRBJ1-5; TCRdb indicates TRBD1, and absent DNA this call remains unverified. The CDR3 runs to 15 residues. The germline V gene encodes CDR1 SGHVS and CDR2 FNYEAQ. CDR3 in amino acids: CASSLNPGDNQPQHF.

The chain is built from TRBV5-4 and TRBJ2-5; TCRdb proposes TRBD2, but this gene call is untestable without DNA. The germline gives CDR1 SGHNT, CDR2 YYREEE (reference sequence). The CDR3 is 16 residues long. The CDR3 sequence is CASSTGTPPSKETQYF.

The chain joins TRBV6-1 to TRBJ2-1; lacking DNA, the TRBD2 call made by TCRdb goes unchecked. The CDR3 sequence is 15 residues long. In germline, CDR1 is MNHNS, CDR2 SASEGT. The CDR3 loop is CASSELAGGQDEQFF.

The genes are TRBV3-1 and TRBJ2-7; the TCRdb D gene call, TRBD1, has no DNA to confirm it. Germline V CDR1 and CDR2: LGHDT, YNNKEL (reference sequence). CDR3 length: 13 amino acids. The CDR3 here is CASSQGDQAQQYF.

The chain combines TRBV27 with TRBJ1-1; no DNA is available, so the TRBD1 call from TCRdb remains unchecked. Germline CDR1 MNHEY, CDR2 SMNVEV (reference sequence). CDR3 length: 14 residues. CDR3 sequence: CASSPSAPETEAFF.

The chain combines TRBV6-5 with TRBJ1-2. This CDR3 is 15 amino acids long. Germline assignment: CDR1 MNHEY and CDR2 SVGAGI. Here the CDR3 reads CASSYEATQVYGYTF.

The chain couples TRBV19 to TRBJ2-2; TCRdb's D gene call, TRBD1, goes unchecked for lack of DNA. Germline V CDR1 and CDR2: LNHDA, SQIVND (reference sequence). The CDR3 extends over 15 amino acids. The CDR3 region is CASEDRGRITGELFF.

The genes are TRBV7-6 and TRBJ2-3; checking the TCRdb D call of TRBD1 is not possible without DNA. The CDR3 is made up of 16 amino acids. From germline, CDR1 is SGHVS and CDR2 FNYEAQ. CDR3 in amino acids: CASSLGIQGPTDTQYF. Combining the CDR3 with reference TRBV7-6 and TRBJ2-3 gives the whole variable domain GAGVSQSPRYKVTKRGQDVALRCDPISGHVSLYWYRQALGQGPEFLTYFNYEAQQDKSGLPNDRFSAERPEGSISTLTIQRTEQRDSAMYRCASSLGIQGPTDTQYFGPGTRLTVL.